This TCR beta chain appears in the sequencing data of a study of cytomegalovirus exposure and HLA in healthy donors. This clone has only a few counts. Antigen: not known. The ends were cut back, 1 base at V and 5 bases at J, with 9 bases in the middle. The CDR3 totals 14 residues. Germline V gene sequence: CDR1 SGHTA, CDR2 FQGNSA. Overall study results and limits: Reported results showed that the classifier diagnosed cytomegalovirus status with high specificity and sensitivity. When a later analysis was performed, an Asian-associated ancestry cluster reportedly had fewer N-insertions than the roughly 730-donor mean. In a later analysis, TCR beta V- and J-gene trimming showed a link to a missense DCLRE1C variant. A few of the chains that were CMV-associated were confirmed in vitro to be specific for CMV antigens.

The PCR contained 60 Vbeta and 13 Jbeta primers. Profiling relied on immunoSEQ multiplex PCR, and the TCRdb table lists in-frame clones only, not all of them. The data show roughly 150,000 clones, roughly 85% seen once. The sample taken for sequencing was PBMCs. The TCR was taken from a man between 18 and 29 years old in good health and CMV-seropositive. The J gene is TRBJ1-5, the V gene TRBV7-2; D gene unclear. CDR3 sequence: CASSLDHFYQPQHF. DNA of the CDR3: TGTGCCAGCAGCTTAGATCACTTTTATCAGCCCCAGCATTTT. Filled out from reference TRBV7-2 and TRBJ1-5, the complete variable domain reads GAGVSQSPSNKVTEKGKDVELRCDPISGHTALYWYRQSLGQGLEFLIYFQGNSAPDKSGLPSDRFSAERTGGSVSTLTIQRTQQEDSAVYLCASSLDHFYQPQHFGDGTRLSIL.